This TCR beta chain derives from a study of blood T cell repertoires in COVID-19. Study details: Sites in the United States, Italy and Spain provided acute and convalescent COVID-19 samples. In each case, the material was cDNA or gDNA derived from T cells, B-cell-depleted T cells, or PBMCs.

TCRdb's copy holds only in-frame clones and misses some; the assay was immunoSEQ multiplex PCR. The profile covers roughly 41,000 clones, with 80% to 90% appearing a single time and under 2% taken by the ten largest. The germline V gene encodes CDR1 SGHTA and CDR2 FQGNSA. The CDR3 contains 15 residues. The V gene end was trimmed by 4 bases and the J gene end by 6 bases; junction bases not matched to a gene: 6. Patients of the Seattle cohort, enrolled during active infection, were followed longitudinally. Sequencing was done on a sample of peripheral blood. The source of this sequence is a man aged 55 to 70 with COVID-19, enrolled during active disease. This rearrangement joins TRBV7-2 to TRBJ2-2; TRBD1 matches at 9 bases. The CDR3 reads CASSSIGQGPGELFF. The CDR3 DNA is TGTGCCAGCAGCTCTATCGGACAGGGGCCCGGGGAGCTGTTTTTT.